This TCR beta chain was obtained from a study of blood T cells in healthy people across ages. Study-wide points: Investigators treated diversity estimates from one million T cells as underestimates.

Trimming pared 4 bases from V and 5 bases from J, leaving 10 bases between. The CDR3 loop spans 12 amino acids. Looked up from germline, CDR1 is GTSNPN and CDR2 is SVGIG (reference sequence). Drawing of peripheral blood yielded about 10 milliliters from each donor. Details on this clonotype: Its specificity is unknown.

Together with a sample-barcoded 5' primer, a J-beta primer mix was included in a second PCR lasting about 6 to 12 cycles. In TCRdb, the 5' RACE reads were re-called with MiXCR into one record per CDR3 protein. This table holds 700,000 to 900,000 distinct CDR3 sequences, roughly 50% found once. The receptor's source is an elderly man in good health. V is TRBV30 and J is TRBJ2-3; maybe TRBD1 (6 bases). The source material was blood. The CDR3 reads CAWIPQGDTQYF. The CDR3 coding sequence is TGTGCCTGGATTCCACAGGGAGATACGCAGTATTTT.